These 7 T cell receptor beta chains were all obtained from the same sample, sequenced in a study of blood T cell repertoires in COVID-19. Method: immunoSEQ multiplex PCR; TCRdb's copy keeps in-frame clones and lacks some. The sample has around 190,000 clones; about 88% are singletons. The sample was PBMCs or T cells enriched from blood (not recorded which). These receptors originate from a woman aged 35 to 49 in a cohort exposed to, infected with or recovered from COVID-19 (not recorded which).

CDR3 nucleotides: TGTGCCAGCAGCCAAGGGGCAGGAATGAACACTGAAGCTTTCTTT. This gives the protein CASSQGAGMNTEAFF. The V call is TRBV3-1 (or the pseudogene TRBV3-2), the J call TRBJ1-1; D is unresolved. Germline CDR1 and CDR2: LGHDT and YNNKEL (reference sequence). Trimming took 1 base from V and 0 from J, leaving 9 bases between them. CDR3 length: 15 residues.

The rearrangement uses TRBV6-5 and TRBJ1-5, with a possible D match to TRBD1 (6 bases). The CDR3 has 15 residues. Germline loops: CDR1 MNHEY, CDR2 SVGAGI. V lost 8 bases and J lost 1, with 15 bases in between. The CDR3 region has the DNA TGTGCCAGCCGCCAAGGGGGGGCGAGCAATCAGCCCCAGCATTTT. Translated: CASRQGGASNQPQHF.

This clone was seen only once. V gene TRBV2 combines with J gene TRBJ1-5, with unresolved D. The V gene lost 1 base and the J gene lost 4 bases, with 11 bases spanning the gap. CDR1 SNHLY and CDR2 FYNNEI come from the germline V gene. The CDR3 extends over 15 amino acids. The DNA for the CDR3 is TGTGCCAGCAGTGAAGTGGGCAGGCGAAATCAGCCCCAGCATTTT. Its translation: CASSEVGRRNQPQHF.

The chain has TRBV2 and TRBJ1-5, with a possible D match to TRBD1 (6 bases). The germline CDR1 and CDR2 sequences are SNHLY and FYNNEI. With 7 bases removed from V and 0 bases from J, the gap between germline ends came to 13 bases. This CDR3 has 15 amino acids. The CDR3 sequence is CASTGTLYSNQPQHF. The DNA for the CDR3 is TGTGCCAGCACCGGGACACTCTATAGCAATCAGCCCCAGCATTTT.

The chain employs TRBV24-1 and TRBJ2-2; D is possibly TRBD2 (5 bases). Germline loops: CDR1 KGHDR, CDR2 SFDVKD. V lost 3 bases and J 3 bases, leaving 10 bases between the germline ends. This CDR3 region has 15 residues. The CDR3 sequence is CATSDPREDTGELFF. The CDR3, as DNA: TGTGCCACCAGTGATCCCCGGGAAGACACCGGGGAGCTGTTTTTT.

The chain uses TRBV7-9 and TRBJ1-2, with 8 bases that match TRBD1. The CDR3 has 12 residues. The ends lost 8 bases at V and 7 bases at J; junction bases unmatched: 6. CDR1 SEHNR and CDR2 FQNEAQ come from the germline V gene (reference sequence). CDR3 DNA: TGTGCCAGCCTGGGGCAGGGGGCTGGCTACACCTTC. Its protein is CASLGQGAGYTF.

As concerns this clone: At one end the junction does not follow the germline gene, possibly because of a read error. The rearrangement joins TRBV10-1 to TRBJ1-1, with D possibly TRBD1 on 5 matching bases. The CDR3 is made up of 13 amino acids. The germline V gene has CDR1 WNHNN and CDR2 SYGVQD (reference sequence). CDR3 bases: TGCGCCAGCACTGAGACAGTCGTGTCTGAAGCTTTCTTT. Residues: CASTETVVSEAFF.